The entry that follows covers one T cell receptor (beta chain) sequence. Its antigen remains unknown. Germline loops: CDR1 MDHEN, CDR2 SYDVKM. The CDR3 totals 15 residues. J was trimmed by 1 base and V by 5 bases; bases with no gene match: 7. The authors extracted RNA and reverse transcribed it into cDNA as the sequencing template. The data were produced by immunoSEQ multiplex PCR, yet TCRdb's version contains in-frame clones alone and is incomplete. The sample includes 210,000 or so clones, more than 55% of them seen just once. The sample belongs to a study of CD8+ T cells in alopecia areata. Overall study: Patients took tofacitinib for 6 to 18 months, followed by 6 drug-free months.

Stated treatment: oral pan-JAK inhibitor, 5-10 mg twice daily. PBMCs, the starting material, were the source of sorted CD4+ and CD8+ T cells. Study observations and caveats: On tofacitinib, scalp and blood still held many of the expanded lesional clones. Clonality exceeded that of normal scalp in lesional scalp, most notably in alopecia totalis/universalis.

The chain has TRBV28 and TRBJ2-7, with 8 bases that match TRBD1. The receptor's source is a human donor with alopecia areata. Sequenced material: CD4+ T cells sorted from blood, taken at approximately week 44, from a patient treated with tofacitinib. DNA for the CDR3: TGTGCCAGCAGTGACCCTCGGACAGGGTCCTACGAGCAGTACTTC. Its translation: CASSDPRTGSYEQYF. The full variable domain, with the rest looked up from reference TRBV28 and TRBJ2-7, is DVKVTQSSRYLVKRTGEKVFLECVQDMDHENMFWYRQDPGLGLRLIYFSYDVKMKEKGDIPEGYSVSREKKERFSLILESASTNQTSMYLCASSDPRTGSYEQYFGPGTRLTVT.